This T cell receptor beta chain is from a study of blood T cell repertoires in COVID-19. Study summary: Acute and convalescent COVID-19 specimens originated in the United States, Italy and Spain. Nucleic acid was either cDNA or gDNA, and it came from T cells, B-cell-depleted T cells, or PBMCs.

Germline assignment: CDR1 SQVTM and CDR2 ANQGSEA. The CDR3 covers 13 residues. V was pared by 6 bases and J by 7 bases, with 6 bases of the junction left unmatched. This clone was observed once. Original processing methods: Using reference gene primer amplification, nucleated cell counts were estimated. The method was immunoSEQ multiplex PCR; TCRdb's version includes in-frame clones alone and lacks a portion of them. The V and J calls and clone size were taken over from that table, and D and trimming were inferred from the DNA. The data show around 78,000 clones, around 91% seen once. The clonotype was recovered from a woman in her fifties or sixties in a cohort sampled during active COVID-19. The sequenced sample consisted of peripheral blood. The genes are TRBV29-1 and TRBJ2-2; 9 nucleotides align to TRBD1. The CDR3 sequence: CSVSQGANGELFF. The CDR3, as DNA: TGCAGCGTCTCACAGGGGGCGAACGGGGAGCTGTTTTTT.